The TCR beta chain under discussion was sequenced for a study of T-cell reconstitution after alpha-beta-depleted transplantation in children. Study-level findings and limits: Certain patients had high TCRbeta diversity at day 60, and it came from recipient T cells and thymic progenitors that survived. Newly produced T cells mostly provided counts and TCRbeta diversity after one year, as hyperexpanded clones declined. By about two months after transplant, alpha-beta T cells reportedly arose from several hundred graft clones that had expanded.

In the case of this clonotype: Antigen: not known.

For TCRbeta, the library was prepared with unique molecular identifiers. TCRdb re-called the PCR reads with MiXCR, one entry per CDR3 protein. Of about 140,000 distinct CDR3 sequences listed, around 8.5% are singletons. CDR3 size: 15 residues. Trimming left V 5 bases short and J 2 bases short, with 12 bases between. Germline V CDR1 and CDR2: MDHEN, SYDVKM. The chain is built from TRBV28 and TRBJ2-2; TRBD1 is a possible D gene (6 bases). Source: PBMCs, mostly from graft donor cells, taken 180 days after TCRalphabeta/CD19-depleted stem cell transplant. The sequence derives from a female patient between 2 and 15 years old who had a stem cell transplant for congenital amegakaryocytic thrombocytopenia, so the T cells may come from the graft donor. The CDR3 DNA reads as TGTGCCAGCAGTGACCCCGGGACAAACACCGGGGAGCTGTTTTTT. Its protein product is CASSDPGTNTGELFF.